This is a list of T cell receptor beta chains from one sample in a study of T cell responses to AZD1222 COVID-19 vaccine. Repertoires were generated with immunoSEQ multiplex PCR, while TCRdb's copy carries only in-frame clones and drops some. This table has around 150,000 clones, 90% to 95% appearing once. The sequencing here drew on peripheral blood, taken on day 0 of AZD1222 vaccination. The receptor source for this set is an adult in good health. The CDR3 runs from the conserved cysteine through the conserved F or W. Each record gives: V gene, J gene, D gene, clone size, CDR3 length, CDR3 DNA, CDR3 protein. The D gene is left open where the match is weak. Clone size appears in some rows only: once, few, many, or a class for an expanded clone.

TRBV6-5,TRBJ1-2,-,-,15,TGTGCCAGCCGCCGGCCCAGGGGCTTTAACTATGGCTACACCTTC,CASRRPRGFNYGYTF
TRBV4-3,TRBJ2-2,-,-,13,TGCGCCAGTCAGAGGGGGAGGGTCGGGGAGCTGTTTTTT,CASQRGRVGELFF
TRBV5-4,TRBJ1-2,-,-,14,TGTGCCAGCAGCTTCATAGGGGGAGACTATGGCTACACCTTC,CASSFIGGDYGYTF
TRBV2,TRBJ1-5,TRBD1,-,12,TGTGCCAGCAGTCAGGACAGGGGGCCCCAGCATTTT,CASSQDRGPQHF
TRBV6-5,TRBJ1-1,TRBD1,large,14,TGTGCCAGCAGAACGACAGGGCTGAACACTGAAGCTTTCTTT,CASRTTGLNTEAFF
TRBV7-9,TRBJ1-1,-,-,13,TGTGCCAGCAGCTTAGGGTCGGACACTGAAGCTTTCTTT,CASSLGSDTEAFF
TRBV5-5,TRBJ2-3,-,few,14,TGTGCCAGCAGCTTTCGACGGACCGAGGATACGCAGTATTTT,CASSFRRTEDTQYF
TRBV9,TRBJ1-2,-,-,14,TGTGCCAGCAGCAGGACCACAGGGAACTATGGCTACACCTTC,CASSRTTGNYGYTF
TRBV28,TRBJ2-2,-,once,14,TGTGCCAGCCTACCGAGGAGGAACACCGGGGAGCTGTTTTTT,CASLPRRNTGELFF
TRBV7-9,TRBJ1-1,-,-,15,TGTGCCAGCAGCTTAGGGGCAGGGGCGGACACTGAAGCTTTCTTT,CASSLGAGADTEAFF
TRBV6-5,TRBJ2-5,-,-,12,TGTGCCAGCAGAGAGGACAGCCAGACCCAGTACTTC,CASREDSQTQYF
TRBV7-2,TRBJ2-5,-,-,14,TGTGCCAGCAGCTTGGTCACGGGAAGGGAGACCCAGTACTTC,CASSLVTGRETQYF
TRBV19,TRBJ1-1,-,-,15,TGTGCCAGTAGTCTCCCCGGCGGGGTGTCGGCTGAAGCTTTCTTT,CASSLPGGVSAEAFF
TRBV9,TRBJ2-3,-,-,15,TGTGCCAGCAGCGTAGTGGAGGCGGGCACAGATACGCAGTATTTT,CASSVVEAGTDTQYF
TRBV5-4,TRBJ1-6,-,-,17,TGTGCCAGCAGCTTGGGGGGCTCGGGACCCGGACGGTCACCCCTCCACTTT,CASSLGGSGPGRSPLHF
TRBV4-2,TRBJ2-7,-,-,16,TGTGCCAGCAGCCACCCCTTCCGGGACAACTCCTACGAGCAGTACTTC,CASSHPFRDNSYEQYF
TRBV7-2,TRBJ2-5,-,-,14,TGTGCCAGCAGCTTAGAGACTTACCAAGAGACCCAGTACTTC,CASSLETYQETQYF
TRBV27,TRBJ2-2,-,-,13,TGTGCCAGCAGAGGCGGTAGGACCGGGGAGCTGTTTTTT,CASRGGRTGELFF
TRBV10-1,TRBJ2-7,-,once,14,TGCGCCAGCAGTGAGGGGACAACAGGGAACGAGCAGTACTTC,CASSEGTTGNEQYF
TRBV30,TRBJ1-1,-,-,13,TGTGCCTGGAGTGCGGGGGGGAACACTGAAGCTTTCTTT,CAWSAGGNTEAFF
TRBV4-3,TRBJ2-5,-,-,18,TGCGCCAGCAGCGTTTTCTCAACCGGGACACAGAAGCAAGAGACCCAGTACTTC,CASSVFSTGTQKQETQYF
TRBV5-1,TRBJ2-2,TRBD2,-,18,TGCGCCAGCAGCCAGGGACTAGCGGGAGGGCCCTACACCGGGGAGCTGTTTTTT,CASSQGLAGGPYTGELFF